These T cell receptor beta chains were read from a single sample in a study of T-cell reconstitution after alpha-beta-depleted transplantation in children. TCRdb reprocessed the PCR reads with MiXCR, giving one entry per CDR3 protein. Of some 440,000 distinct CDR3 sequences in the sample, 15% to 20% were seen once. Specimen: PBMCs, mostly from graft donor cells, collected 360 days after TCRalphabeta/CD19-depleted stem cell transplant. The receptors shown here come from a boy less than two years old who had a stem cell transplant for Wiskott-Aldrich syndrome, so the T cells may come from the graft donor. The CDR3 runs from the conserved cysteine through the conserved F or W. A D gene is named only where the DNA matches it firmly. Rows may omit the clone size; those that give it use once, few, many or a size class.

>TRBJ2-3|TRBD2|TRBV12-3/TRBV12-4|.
TGTGCCCGGATAGCGGGGGGCACAGATACGCAGTATTTT
CARIAGGTDTQYF
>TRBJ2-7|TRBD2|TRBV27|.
TGTGCCAGCAGACGACTAGCGATGGACGAGCAGTACTTC
CASRRLAMDEQYF
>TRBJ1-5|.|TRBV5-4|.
TGTGCCAGCAGCTTGCGGCAGGGGAAGAATCAGCCCCAGCATTTT
CASSLRQGKNQPQHF
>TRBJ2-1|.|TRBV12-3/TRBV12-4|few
TGTGCCAGCAGTTTATGGTCTTCTGAGCAGTTCTTC
CASSLWSSEQFF
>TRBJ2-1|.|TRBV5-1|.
TGCGCCAGCAGCGACAGGCCTAGGGCCTACAATGAGCAGTTCTTC
CASSDRPRAYNEQFF
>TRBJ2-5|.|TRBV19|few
TGTGCCAGTAGTACTACGCCGCGTCAAGAGACCCAGTACTTC
CASSTTPRQETQYF
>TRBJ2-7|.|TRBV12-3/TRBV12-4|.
TGTGCCAGCAGTCCTCGGGTGGGATATTCCTACGAGCAGTACTTC
CASSPRVGYSYEQYF
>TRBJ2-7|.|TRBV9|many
TGTGCCAGCAGCGTAGGGGTTAGGGCGACTAGCTCCTACGAGCAGTACTTC
CASSVGVRATSSYEQYF
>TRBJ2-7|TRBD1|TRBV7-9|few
TGTGCCAGCAGCTTAGCGAGACAGGGGGCACAGTACTTC
CASSLARQGAQYF
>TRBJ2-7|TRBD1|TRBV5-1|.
TGCGCCAGCAGCTCTTCCGGGACAGGCTCCTACGAGCAGTACTTC
CASSSSGTGSYEQYF